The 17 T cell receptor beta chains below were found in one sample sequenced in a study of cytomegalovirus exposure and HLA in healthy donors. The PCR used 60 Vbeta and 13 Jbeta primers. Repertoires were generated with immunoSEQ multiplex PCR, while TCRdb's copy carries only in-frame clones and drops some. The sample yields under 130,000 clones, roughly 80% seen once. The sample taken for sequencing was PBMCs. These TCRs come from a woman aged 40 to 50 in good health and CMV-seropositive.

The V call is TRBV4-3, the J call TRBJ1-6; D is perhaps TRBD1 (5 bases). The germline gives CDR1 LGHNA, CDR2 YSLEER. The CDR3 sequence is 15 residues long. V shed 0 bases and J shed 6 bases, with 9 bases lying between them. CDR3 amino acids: CASSQDFQGNSPLHF. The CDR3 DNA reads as TGCGCCAGCAGCCAAGATTTCCAGGGTAATTCACCCCTCCACTTT.

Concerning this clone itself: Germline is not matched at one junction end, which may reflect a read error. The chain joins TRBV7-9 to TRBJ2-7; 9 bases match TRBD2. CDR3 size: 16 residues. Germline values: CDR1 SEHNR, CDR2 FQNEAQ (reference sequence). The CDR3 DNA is TGTTCCAGCAGAACAAATAGCGGGGGACAACTCTACGAGCAGTACTTC. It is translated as CSSRTNSGGQLYEQYF.

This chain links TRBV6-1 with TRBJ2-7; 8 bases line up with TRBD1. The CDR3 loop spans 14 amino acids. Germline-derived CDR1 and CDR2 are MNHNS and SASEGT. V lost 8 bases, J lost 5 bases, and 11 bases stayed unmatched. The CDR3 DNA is TGTGCCAGCGCACTGGACAGGGCACAGGACGAGCAGTACTTC. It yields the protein CASALDRAQDEQYF.

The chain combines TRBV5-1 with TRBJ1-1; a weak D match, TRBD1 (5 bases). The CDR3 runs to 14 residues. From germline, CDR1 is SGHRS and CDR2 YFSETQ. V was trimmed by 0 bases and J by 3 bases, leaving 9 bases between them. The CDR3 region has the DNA TGCGCCAGCAGCTTGGACAGGATGGACACTGAAGCTTTCTTT. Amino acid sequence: CASSLDRMDTEAFF. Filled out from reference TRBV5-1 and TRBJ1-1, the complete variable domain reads KAGVTQTPRYLIKTRGQQVTLSCSPISGHRSVSWYQQTPGQGLQFLFEYFSETQRNKGNFPGRFSGRQFSNSRSEMNVSTLELGDSALYLCASSLDRMDTEAFFGQGTRLTVV.

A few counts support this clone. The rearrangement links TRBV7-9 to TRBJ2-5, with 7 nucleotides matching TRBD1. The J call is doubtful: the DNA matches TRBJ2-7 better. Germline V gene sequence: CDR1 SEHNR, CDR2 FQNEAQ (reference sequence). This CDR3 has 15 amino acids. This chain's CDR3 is CASSPKQGSWFEQYF. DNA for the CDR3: TGTGCCAGCAGCCCGAAACAGGGGAGCTGGTTCGAGCAGTACTTC.

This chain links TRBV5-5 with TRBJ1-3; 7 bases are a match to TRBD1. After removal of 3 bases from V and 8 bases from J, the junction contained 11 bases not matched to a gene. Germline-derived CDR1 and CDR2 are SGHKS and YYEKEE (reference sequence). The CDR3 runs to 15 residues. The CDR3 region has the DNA TGTGCCAGCAGCTCCACCGGGACAGTGGTCGACACCATATATTTT. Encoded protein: CASSSTGTVVDTIYF.

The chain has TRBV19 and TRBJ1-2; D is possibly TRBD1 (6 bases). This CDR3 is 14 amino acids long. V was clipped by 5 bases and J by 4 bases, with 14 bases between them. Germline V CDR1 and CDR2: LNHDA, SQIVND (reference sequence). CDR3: CASSPTGILYGYTF. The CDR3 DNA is TGTGCCAGTAGTCCGACAGGTATACTCTATGGCTACACCTTC.

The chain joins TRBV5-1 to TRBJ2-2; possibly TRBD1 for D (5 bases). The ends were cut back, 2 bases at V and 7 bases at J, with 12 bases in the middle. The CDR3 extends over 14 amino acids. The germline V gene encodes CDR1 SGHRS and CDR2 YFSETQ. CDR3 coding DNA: TGCGCCAGCAGCTTTTCAGGGTCAGGCGGGGAGCTGTTTTTT. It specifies CASSFSGSGGELFF.

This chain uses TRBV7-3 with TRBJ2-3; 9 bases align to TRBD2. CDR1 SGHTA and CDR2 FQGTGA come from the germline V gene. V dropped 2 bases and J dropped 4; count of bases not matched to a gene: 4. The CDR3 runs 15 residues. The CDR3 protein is CASSLATSGADTQYF. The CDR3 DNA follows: TGTGCCAGCAGCTTAGCGACTAGCGGAGCAGATACGCAGTATTTT.

CDR3 nucleotide sequence: TGTGCCAGCAGCCCCCTAGCGGGAGGGACCGATGAGCAGTTCTTC. This gives the protein CASSPLAGGTDEQFF. The chain links TRBV7-9 to TRBJ2-1; 12 nucleotides align to TRBD2. The junction had 7 bases not matched to a gene; V was cut back by 5 bases and J by 8 bases. From germline, CDR1 is SEHNR and CDR2 FQNEAQ (reference sequence). The CDR3 has 15 amino acids.

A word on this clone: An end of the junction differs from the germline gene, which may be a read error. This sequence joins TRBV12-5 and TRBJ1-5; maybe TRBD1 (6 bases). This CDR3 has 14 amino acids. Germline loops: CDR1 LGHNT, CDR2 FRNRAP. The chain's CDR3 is CPRRKQGRVQPQHF. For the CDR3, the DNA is TGTCCTAGACGTAAACAGGGTCGGGTACAGCCCCAGCATTTT.

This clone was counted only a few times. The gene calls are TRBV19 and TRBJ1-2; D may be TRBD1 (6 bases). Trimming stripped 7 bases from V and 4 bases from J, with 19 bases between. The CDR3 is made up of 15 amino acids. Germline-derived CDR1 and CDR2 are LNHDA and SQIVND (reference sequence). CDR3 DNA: TGTGCCAGTACCGGGGGGGCGACAGTCTTCTATGGCTACACCTTC. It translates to CASTGGATVFYGYTF. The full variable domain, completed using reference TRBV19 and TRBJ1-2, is DGGITQSPKYLFRKEGQNVTLSCEQNLNHDAMYWYRQDPGQGLRLIYYSQIVNDFQKGDIAEGYSVSREKKESFPLTVTSAQKNPTAFYLCASTGGATVFYGYTFGSGTRLTVV.

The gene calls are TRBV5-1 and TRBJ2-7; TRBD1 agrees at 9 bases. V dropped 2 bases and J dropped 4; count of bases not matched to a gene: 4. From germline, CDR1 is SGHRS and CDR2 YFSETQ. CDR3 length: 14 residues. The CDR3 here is CASSFRDRAYEQYF. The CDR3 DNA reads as TGCGCCAGCAGCTTTCGGGACAGGGCTTACGAGCAGTACTTC. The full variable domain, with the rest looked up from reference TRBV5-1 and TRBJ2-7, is KAGVTQTPRYLIKTRGQQVTLSCSPISGHRSVSWYQQTPGQGLQFLFEYFSETQRNKGNFPGRFSGRQFSNSRSEMNVSTLELGDSALYLCASSFRDRAYEQYFGPGTRLTVT.

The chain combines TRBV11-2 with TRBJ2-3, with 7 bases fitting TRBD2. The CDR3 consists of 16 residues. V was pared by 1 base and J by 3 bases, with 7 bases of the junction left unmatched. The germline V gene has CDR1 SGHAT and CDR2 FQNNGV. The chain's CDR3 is CASSLVGGGRTDTQYF. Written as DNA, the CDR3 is TGTGCCAGCAGCTTAGTTGGGGGGGGGAGGACAGATACGCAGTATTTT.

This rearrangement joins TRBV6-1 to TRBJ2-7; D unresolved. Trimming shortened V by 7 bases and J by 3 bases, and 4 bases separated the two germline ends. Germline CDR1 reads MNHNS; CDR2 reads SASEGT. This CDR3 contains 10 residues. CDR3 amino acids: CASTRYEQYF. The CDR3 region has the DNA TGTGCCAGCACTCGCTACGAGCAGTACTTC.

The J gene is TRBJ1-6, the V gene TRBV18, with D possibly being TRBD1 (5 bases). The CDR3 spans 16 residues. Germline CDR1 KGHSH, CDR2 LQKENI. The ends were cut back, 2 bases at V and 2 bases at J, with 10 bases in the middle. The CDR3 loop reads CASSPFARAYNSPLHF. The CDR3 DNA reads TGTGCCAGCTCACCATTCGCCAGGGCCTATAATTCACCCCTCCACTTT.

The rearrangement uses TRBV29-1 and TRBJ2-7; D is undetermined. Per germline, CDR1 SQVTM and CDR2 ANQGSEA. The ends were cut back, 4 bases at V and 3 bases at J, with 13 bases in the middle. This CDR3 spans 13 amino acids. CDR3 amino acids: CSVVLWNYYEQYF. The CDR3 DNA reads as TGCAGCGTTGTATTGTGGAACTACTACGAGCAGTACTTC.